These T cell receptor beta chains were read from a single sample in a study of shared clonotypes between healthy human individuals. Assay: immunoSEQ multiplex PCR; the TCRdb copy retains only in-frame clones and omits some. The table records roughly 850,000 clones, 90% to 98% of them present only once. The sequenced sample consisted of naive CD8+ T cells sorted from blood. Receptors originate from a man in his thirties or forties in good health. The CDR3 runs from the conserved cysteine through the conserved F or W. The D gene is left open where the match is weak. Part of the rows lack a size; the others show once, few, many or a class for expanded clones.

TRBJ2-3	TRBV6-6	.	.	CASSGRFPTDTQYF	TGTGCCAGCAGTGGTAGATTCCCCACAGATACGCAGTATTTT
TRBJ2-7	TRBV7-9	.	TRBD2	CASSLPGLAGTEEEYF	TGTGCCAGCAGCCTACCGGGACTAGCGGGGACAGAGGAGGAGTACTTC
TRBJ2-1	TRBV11-2	.	TRBD2	CASSGLAGEQFF	TGTGCCAGCAGCGGACTAGCGGGTGAGCAGTTCTTC
TRBJ2-7	TRBV25-1	.	TRBD1	CASSEGTEYEQYF	TGTGCCAGCAGTGAAGGGACAGAGTACGAGCAGTACTTC
TRBJ2-7	TRBV7-3	.	TRBD2	CASSLGGGLAGEQYF	TGTGCCAGCAGCTTGGGAGGGGGACTAGCTGGCGAGCAGTACTTC
TRBJ2-7	TRBV2	.	TRBD1	CASGTGMEYEQYF	TGTGCCAGCGGGACAGGGATGGAGTACGAGCAGTACTTC
TRBJ2-1	TRBV18	.	.	CASSPPARVGVNEQFF	TGTGCCAGCTCACCACCCGCCAGGGTGGGAGTCAATGAGCAGTTCTTC
TRBJ2-3	TRBV5-4	.	TRBD2	CALHLGSGGGTDTQYF	TGTGCCCTCCACCTGGGGAGCGGGGGAGGGACAGATACGCAGTATTTT
TRBJ2-7	TRBV7-9	.	TRBD1	CASSAGTGGNEQYF	TGTGCCAGCAGCGCCGGGACAGGAGGGAATGAGCAGTACTTC
TRBJ2-3	TRBV10-2	.	.	CASMGSPLDYTDTQYF	TGCGCCAGCATGGGGAGCCCCCTTGATTATACAGATACGCAGTATTTT
TRBJ2-3	TRBV10-2	once	TRBD2	CASSGWTSGTGDTQYF	TGCGCCAGCAGTGGATGGACTAGCGGGACAGGAGATACGCAGTATTTT
TRBJ2-1	TRBV28	once	TRBD2	CATQLAGVADEQFF	TGTGCCACCCAACTAGCGGGAGTTGCGGATGAGCAGTTCTTC
TRBJ2-7	TRBV30	.	TRBD1	CAWKPGQVVYEQYF	TGTGCCTGGAAGCCGGGACAGGTTGTCTACGAGCAGTACTTC
TRBJ1-5	TRBV7-9	.	TRBD1	CASSLGAGGGQPQHF	TGTGCCAGCAGCTTAGGTGCAGGGGGCGGTCAGCCCCAGCATTTT
TRBJ1-5	TRBV28	.	.	CASSLFFRGQPQHF	TGTGCCAGCAGTTTATTTTTTAGAGGTCAGCCCCAGCATTTT
TRBJ2-7	TRBV4-2	.	.	CASSQNRQYEQYF	TGTGCCAGCAGCCAAAACAGACAGTACGAGCAGTACTTC
TRBJ2-7	TRBV7-8	.	.	CASSDQRAHSYEQYF	TGTGCCAGCAGCGACCAAAGGGCCCACTCCTACGAGCAGTACTTC
TRBJ1-2	TRBV27	.	.	CASSLGHNYGYTF	TGTGCCAGCAGTTTGGGACATAACTATGGCTACACCTTC
TRBJ2-6	TRBV6-1	once	TRBD1	CASTDRADGANVLTF	TGTGCCAGCACGGACAGGGCGGATGGGGCCAACGTCCTGACTTTC
TRBJ2-1	TRBV6-5	.	.	CASSYGGGNYNEQFF	TGTGCCAGCAGTTACGGTGGGGGGAACTACAATGAGCAGTTCTTC
TRBJ2-1	TRBV11-2	.	.	CASSRTSSSYNEQFF	TGTGCCAGCAGCCGCACTAGCAGTTCCTACAATGAGCAGTTCTTC
TRBJ2-1	TRBV11-2	.	.	CASSFFRTNEQFF	TGTGCCAGCAGCTTCTTCCGAACCAATGAGCAGTTCTTC
TRBJ2-3	TRBV10-3	.	TRBD1	CAISGQGLADTQYF	TGTGCCATCAGCGGACAGGGTTTGGCAGATACGCAGTATTTT
TRBJ2-7	TRBV7-9	.	.	CASSWGPSYEQYF	TGTGCCAGCAGCTGGGGACCTTCCTACGAGCAGTACTTC
TRBJ1-1	TRBV15	.	.	CATSAAQRGTEAFF	TGTGCCACCAGCGCCGCACAGAGAGGCACTGAAGCTTTCTTT
TRBJ1-1	TRBV5-5	.	.	CASSLAGTSNTEAFF	TGTGCCAGCAGCTTGGCCGGGACATCGAACACTGAAGCTTTCTTT
TRBJ2-1	TRBV7-2	.	.	CASHRDRAVLDEQFF	TGTGCCAGCCATCGCGACCGGGCGGTATTGGATGAGCAGTTCTTC
TRBJ2-2	TRBV2	.	.	CASQGTVLTMGTGELFF	TGTGCCAGCCAGGGGACCGTATTGACAATGGGCACCGGGGAGCTGTTTTTT
TRBJ2-7	TRBV7-9	.	TRBD1	CASSPQQGASIYEQYF	TGTGCCAGCAGCCCCCAACAGGGGGCCTCTATCTACGAGCAGTACTTC
TRBJ2-5	TRBV4-3	.	.	CASSQETQYF	TGCGCCAGCAGCCAGGAGACCCAGTACTTC
TRBJ2-7	TRBV28	.	.	CASSTSGVARPWGSYEQYF	TGTGCCAGCAGTACCTCAGGGGTAGCTAGACCTTGGGGTTCCTACGAGCAGTACTTC
TRBJ1-1	TRBV5-1	.	.	CASSSGPNTEAFF	TGCGCCAGCAGCTCCGGACCGAACACTGAAGCTTTCTTT
TRBJ2-1	TRBV29-1	once	TRBD2	CSVDRVLAGVNEQFF	TGCAGCGTTGACAGGGTCCTAGCGGGAGTTAATGAGCAGTTCTTC
TRBJ2-7	TRBV29-1	.	.	CSVEDHATYEQYF	TGCAGCGTTGAAGATCACGCAACCTACGAGCAGTACTTC
TRBJ2-7	TRBV4-1	.	TRBD1	CASSQNVRGIEQYF	TGCGCCAGCAGCCAAAACGTCAGGGGGATCGAGCAGTACTTC
TRBJ2-7	TRBV7-2	.	.	CASSLVAGLSYEQYF	TGTGCCAGCAGCTTAGTGGCGGGCCTCTCCTACGAGCAGTACTTC
TRBJ2-1	TRBV7-2	.	.	CASSLVRGEQFF	TGTGCCAGCAGCTTAGTCCGGGGTGAGCAGTTCTTC
TRBJ2-1	TRBV9	.	.	CASSVEASRSYNEQFF	TGTGCCAGCAGCGTAGAGGCTAGCCGGTCCTACAATGAGCAGTTCTTC
TRBJ1-2	TRBV27	.	.	CASSLIHGNGYTF	TGTGCCAGCAGTTTAATTCACGGAAATGGCTACACCTTC
TRBJ1-5	TRBV30	.	.	CAWSVLRGINQPQHF	TGTGCCTGGAGTGTACTGAGAGGCATAAATCAGCCCCAGCATTTT
TRBJ2-7	TRBV5-6	.	.	CASSLNPEGDEQYF	TGTGCCAGCAGCTTAAACCCTGAAGGGGACGAGCAGTACTTC
TRBJ2-7	TRBV15	.	.	CATRRTESYEQYF	TGTGCCACCAGGAGGACGGAATCCTACGAGCAGTACTTC
TRBJ1-1	TRBV5-1	.	.	CASSLKVDTEAFF	TGCGCCAGCAGCTTGAAGGTAGACACTGAAGCTTTCTTT
TRBJ2-7	TRBV2	.	.	CASSRAVAYEQYF	TGTGCCAGCAGCCGAGCGGTCGCCTACGAGCAGTACTTC
TRBJ2-7	TRBV10-3	.	.	CAISEVSFYEQYF	TGTGCCATCAGTGAGGTCAGCTTCTACGAGCAGTACTTC